Reported below is one TCR beta chain. What it binds is unknown. These data originate in a study of T cell responses to AZD1222 COVID-19 vaccine. The study's findings and limits: Possibly, clonal diversity was underestimated; donors were largely white British and included more females.

TCRdb keeps only in-frame clones here, not all; method: immunoSEQ multiplex PCR. Here the sample spans approximately 92,000 clones, more than 75% being singletons. The source was peripheral blood, collected on day 0 of AZD1222 vaccination. This sequence originates from an adult in good health.

The DNA for the CDR3 is TGCGCCAGTTCATACGGGAGAGGCTCGAGCACAGATACGCAGTATTTT. This sequence encodes CASSYGRGSSTDTQYF. This chain uses TRBV5-1 with TRBJ2-3, with TRBD2 as a possible D gene (6 bases). Trimming removed 8 bases at V and 0 bases at J, with 19 bases between. There are 16 residues in the CDR3. Per the germline V gene, CDR1 is SGHRS and CDR2 is YFSETQ.